This T cell receptor (beta chain) was identified during a study of human T cells and chemical hapten exposure. Trimming cost V 3 bases and J 1 base, with 8 bases left between them. The germline gives CDR1 MGHDK, CDR2 SYGVNS. CDR3 length: 14 residues. By proportion, this clonotype is medium-sized. The time point is: patch test 2, 6 weeks after DPC sensitization. Treatment defined: therapeutic diphenylcyclopropenone sensitization with weekly scalp DPC. TCRdb redid the calling of the RACE reads with MiXCR, one entry per CDR3 protein. The sample gives about 100,000 distinct CDR3 sequences, roughly an eighth of which show up once; 2.5% to 4% is in the top ten.

Sequenced here: whole blood, sampled in connection with sensitization to the hapten diphenylcyclopropenone (DPC). This clonotype was obtained from a woman in her thirties or forties with alopecia areata. Some clones in this sample may be carry-over from other donors' samples. This chain connects TRBV25-1 to TRBJ2-3; D gene ambiguous. This chain's CDR3 is CASSEAGRTDTQYF. The CDR3 DNA follows: TGTGCCAGCAGTGAGGCCGGTCGCACAGATACGCAGTATTTT.